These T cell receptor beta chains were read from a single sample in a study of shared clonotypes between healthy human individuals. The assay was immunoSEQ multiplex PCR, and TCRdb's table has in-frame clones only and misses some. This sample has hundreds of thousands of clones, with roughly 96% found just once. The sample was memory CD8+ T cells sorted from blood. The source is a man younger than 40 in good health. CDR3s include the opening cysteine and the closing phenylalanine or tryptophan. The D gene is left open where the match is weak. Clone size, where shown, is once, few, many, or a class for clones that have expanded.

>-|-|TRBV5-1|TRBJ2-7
TGCGCCAGCAGCTTGGCGGACATTCCCTACGAGCAGTACTTC
CASSLADIPYEQYF
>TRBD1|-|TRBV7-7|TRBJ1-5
TGTGCTAGCAGTCTGGACAGGGTCAATCAGCCCCAGCATTTT
CASSLDRVNQPQHF
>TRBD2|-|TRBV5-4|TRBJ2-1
TGTGCCAGCAGCCCGGGACTAGTCAATGAGCAGTTCTTC
CASSPGLVNEQFF
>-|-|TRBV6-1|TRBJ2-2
TGTGCCAGCTCTCGCGGGGAGCTGTTTTTT
CASSRGELFF
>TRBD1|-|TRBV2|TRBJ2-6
TGTGCCAGCAGTGAGGCCGGGACAGGGGCCTCTGGGGCCAACGTCCTGACTTTC
CASSEAGTGASGANVLTF
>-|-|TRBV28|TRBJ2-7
TGTGCCAGCAGTTTAGTCCTCTACGAGCAGTACTTC
CASSLVLYEQYF
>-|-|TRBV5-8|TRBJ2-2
TGTGCCAGCAGCTTGACCGGCCGGACGCTGTTTTTT
CASSLTGRTLFF
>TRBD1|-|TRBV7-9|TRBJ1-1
TGTGCCAGCACGACAGGGTCGGAAGCTTTCTTT
CASTTGSEAFF
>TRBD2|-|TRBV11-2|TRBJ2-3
TGTGCCAGCAGCTTAGCGGGAGGGCCGAATACGCAGTATTTT
CASSLAGGPNTQYF
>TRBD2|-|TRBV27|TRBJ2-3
TGTGCCAGCAGTCCTGGGACTAGCGGCACAGATACGCAGTATTTT
CASSPGTSGTDTQYF
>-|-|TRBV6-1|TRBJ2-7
TGTGCCAGCAGTGAAGCCAAAAACTCCTACGAGCAGTACTTC
CASSEAKNSYEQYF
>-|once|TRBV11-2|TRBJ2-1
TGTGCCAGCAGCTTAGGATCCGGGAGCTCCTACAATGAGCAGTTCTTC
CASSLGSGSSYNEQFF
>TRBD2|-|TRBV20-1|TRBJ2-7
TGCAGTGGAGCTAGCGGCTACGAGCAGTACTTC
CSGASGYEQYF
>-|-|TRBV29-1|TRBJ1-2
TGCAGCGTGGAAGACAGAGGCTACACCTTC
CSVEDRGYTF
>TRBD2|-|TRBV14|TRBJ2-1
TGTGCCAGCAGCCAAACTAGCGGGAGATTTCTGTATGAGCAGTTCTTC
CASSQTSGRFLYEQFF
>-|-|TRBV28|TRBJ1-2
TGTGCCAGCACCCCAACAGGGAAGGGCCCTTATGGCTACACCTTC
CASTPTGKGPYGYTF
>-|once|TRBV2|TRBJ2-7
TGTGCCAGCAGTGAGCTGAGTAGCTCCTACGAGCAGTACTTC
CASSELSSSYEQYF
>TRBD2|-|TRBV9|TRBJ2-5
TGTGCCAGCAGCGTAGTAGGAGCGGGAGTAGGAGAGACCCAGTACTTC
CASSVVGAGVGETQYF
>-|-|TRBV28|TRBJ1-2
TGTGCCAGCAGTATTCCGGCATATGGCTACACCTTC
CASSIPAYGYTF
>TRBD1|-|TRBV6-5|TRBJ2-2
TGTGCCTCTAGGCAGGGGGCAAACACCGGGGAGCTGTTTTTT
CASRQGANTGELFF
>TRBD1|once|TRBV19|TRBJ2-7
TGTGCCAGTAGCCTCCAGGGGGCGGGCTACGAGCAGTACTTC
CASSLQGAGYEQYF
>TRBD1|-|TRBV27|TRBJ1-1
TGTGCCAGCAGGGAATGGACAGGGCGGGCGAACACTGAAGCTTTCTTT
CASREWTGRANTEAFF
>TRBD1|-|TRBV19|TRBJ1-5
TGTGCCAGTAGTATGACAGGGGGCAATCAGCCCCAGCATTTT
CASSMTGGNQPQHF